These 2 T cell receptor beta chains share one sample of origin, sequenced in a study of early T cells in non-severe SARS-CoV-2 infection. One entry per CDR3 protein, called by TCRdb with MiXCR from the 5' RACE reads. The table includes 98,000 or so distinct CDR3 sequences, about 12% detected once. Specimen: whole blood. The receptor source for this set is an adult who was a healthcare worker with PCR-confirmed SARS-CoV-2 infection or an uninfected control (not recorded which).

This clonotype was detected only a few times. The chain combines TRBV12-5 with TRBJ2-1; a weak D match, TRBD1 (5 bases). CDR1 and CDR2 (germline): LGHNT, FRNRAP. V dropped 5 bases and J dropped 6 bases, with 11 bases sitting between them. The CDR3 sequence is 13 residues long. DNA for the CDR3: TGTGCTAGTGGTGGCAGGGCGTCCAATGAGCAGTTCTTC. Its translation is CASGGRASNEQFF.

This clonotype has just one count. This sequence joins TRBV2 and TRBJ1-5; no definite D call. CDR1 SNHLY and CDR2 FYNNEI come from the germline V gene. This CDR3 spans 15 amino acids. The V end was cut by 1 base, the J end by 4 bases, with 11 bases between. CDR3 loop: CASSEGGFRNQPQHF. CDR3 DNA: TGTGCCAGCAGTGAAGGAGGGTTTAGGAATCAGCCCCAGCATTTT.